What follows describes a single T cell receptor (beta chain). These data come from a study of T cell responses to AZD1222 COVID-19 vaccine. The V and J ends lost 5 bases and 7 bases, in that order; junction bases with no gene match: 12. CDR3 length equals 16 residues. The germline CDR1 and CDR2 sequences are LNHDA and SQIVND (reference sequence). Sequencing used immunoSEQ multiplex PCR; TCRdb keeps in-frame clones, though not all of them. The repertoire has 140,000 to 150,000 clones, approximately 94% of them found once; the top ten carry approximately 2.1%. The V call is TRBV19, the J call TRBJ2-3, with 10 positions matching TRBD2. Material: peripheral blood, obtained on day 0 of AZD1222 vaccination. The receptor comes from an adult in good health. The CDR3 protein is CASSSFSSSGGYTQYF. The CDR3 bases are TGTGCCAGTAGTTCCTTTTCGAGTAGCGGGGGGTATACGCAGTATTTT.